This T cell receptor (beta chain) derives from a study of blood T cell repertoires in COVID-19. The overall study: Acute-phase and convalescent COVID-19 samples originated in the United States, Italy and Spain. Sources were T cells, B-cell-depleted T cells, or PBMCs; the material itself was cDNA or gDNA.

This CDR3 contains 14 residues. From germline, CDR1 is LGHDT and CDR2 YNNKEL (reference sequence). V shed 0 bases, J shed 10 bases, and the junction held 5 bases outside the gene matches. Original processing methods: The authors estimated nucleated cell counts from reference gene primer amplification. The method was immunoSEQ multiplex PCR; TCRdb's version includes in-frame clones alone and lacks a portion of them. D and trimming were read from the DNA, whereas the V and J calls and clone size are those reported in that table. Of about 130,000 clones detected, about 80% appear once; the ten largest clones hold 15% to 20%.

The TCR comes from a woman aged 50 to 65 with acute or convalescent COVID-19. The chain couples TRBV3-1 (or the pseudogene TRBV3-2) to TRBJ2-1; 8 nucleotides line up with TRBD1. What was sequenced was peripheral blood. The CDR3 is CASSQDQGAGEQFF. The CDR3 region has the DNA TGTGCCAGCAGCCAAGATCAGGGGGCAGGGGAGCAGTTCTTC.